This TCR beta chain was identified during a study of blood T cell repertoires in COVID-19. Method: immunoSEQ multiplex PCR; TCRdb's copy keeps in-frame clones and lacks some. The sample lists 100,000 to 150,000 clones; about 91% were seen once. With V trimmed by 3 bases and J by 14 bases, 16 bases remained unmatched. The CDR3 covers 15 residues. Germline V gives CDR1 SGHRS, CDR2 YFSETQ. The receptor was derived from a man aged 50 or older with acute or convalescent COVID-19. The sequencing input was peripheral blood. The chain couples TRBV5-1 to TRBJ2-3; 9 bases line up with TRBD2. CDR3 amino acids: CASSSSAPGLASPYF. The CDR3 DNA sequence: TGCGCCAGCAGCTCCTCAGCCCCCGGACTAGCGAGCCCGTATTTT.